The text below deals with one T cell receptor (beta chain). In TCRdb, the 5' RACE reads were re-called with MiXCR into one record per CDR3 protein. The sample contains around 320,000 distinct CDR3 sequences, roughly 9% of which appear only once. The data stem from a study of T cells after yellow fever vaccination. This TCR was sampled from a man between 18 and 35 years old who received the YFV17D yellow fever vaccine. Sequencing was performed on CD4+ T cells sorted from PBMCs, taken 5 days after the yellow fever booster vaccination.

The CDR3 DNA reads TGTGCCAGTAGTACGGACAGGGCCCTCAATGAGCAGTTCTTC. Translation gives CASSTDRALNEQFF. V gene TRBV19 combines with J gene TRBJ2-1; TRBD1 matches at 8 bases. The V and J ends lost 4 bases and 6 bases, in that order; junction bases with no gene match: 5. This CDR3 region has 14 residues. The germline gives CDR1 LNHDA, CDR2 SQIVND (reference sequence).